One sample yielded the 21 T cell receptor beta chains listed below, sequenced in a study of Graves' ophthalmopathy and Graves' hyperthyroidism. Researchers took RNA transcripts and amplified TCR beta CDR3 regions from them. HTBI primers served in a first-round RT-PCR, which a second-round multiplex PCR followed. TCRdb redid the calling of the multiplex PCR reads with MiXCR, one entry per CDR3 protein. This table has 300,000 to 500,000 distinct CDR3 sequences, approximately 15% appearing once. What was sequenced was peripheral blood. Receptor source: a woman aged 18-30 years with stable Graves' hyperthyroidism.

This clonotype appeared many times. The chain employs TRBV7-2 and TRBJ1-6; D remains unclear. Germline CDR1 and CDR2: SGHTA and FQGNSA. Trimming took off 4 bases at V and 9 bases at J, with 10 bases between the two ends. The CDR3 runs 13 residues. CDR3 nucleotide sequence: TGTGCCAGCAGCTCTGTACACGGTTCACCCCTCCACTTT. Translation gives CASSSVHGSPLHF.

CDR3 sequence: CASSHSGTNSYEQYF. In nucleotides, the CDR3 is TGTGCCAGCAGCCATAGCGGGACCAACTCCTACGAGCAGTACTTC. V and J are TRBV6-1 and TRBJ2-7; 8 nucleotides line up with TRBD2. The CDR3 has 15 residues. From germline, CDR1 is MNHNS and CDR2 SASEGT. J lost 0 bases, V lost 6 bases, and 7 bases had no gene match.

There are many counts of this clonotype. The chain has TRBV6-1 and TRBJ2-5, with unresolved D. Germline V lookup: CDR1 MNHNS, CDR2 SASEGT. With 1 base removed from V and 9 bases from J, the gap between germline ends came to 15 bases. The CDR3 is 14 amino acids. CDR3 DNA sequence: TGTGCCAGCAGTGAAGAAGGTACCCTAAGGGCCCAGTACTTC. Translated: CASSEEGTLRAQYF.

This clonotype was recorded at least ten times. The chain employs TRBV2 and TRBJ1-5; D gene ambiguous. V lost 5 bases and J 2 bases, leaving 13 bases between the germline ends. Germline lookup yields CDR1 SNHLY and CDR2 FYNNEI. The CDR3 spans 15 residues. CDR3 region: CASSTRWTRNQPQHF. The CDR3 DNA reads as TGTGCCAGCAGTACCCGATGGACGCGCAATCAGCCCCAGCATTTT.

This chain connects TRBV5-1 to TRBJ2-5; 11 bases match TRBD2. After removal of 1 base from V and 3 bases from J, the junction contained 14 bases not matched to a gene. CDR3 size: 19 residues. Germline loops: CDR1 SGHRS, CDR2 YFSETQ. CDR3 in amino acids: CASSLIPPGGTSGEETQYF. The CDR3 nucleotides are TGCGCCAGCAGCTTGATCCCCCCGGGGGGGACTAGCGGAGAAGAGACCCAGTACTTC.

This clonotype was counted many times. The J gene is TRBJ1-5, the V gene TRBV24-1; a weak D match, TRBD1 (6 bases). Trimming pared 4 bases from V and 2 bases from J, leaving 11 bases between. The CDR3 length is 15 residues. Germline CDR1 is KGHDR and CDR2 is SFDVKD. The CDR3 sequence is CATSDPKGGNQPQHF. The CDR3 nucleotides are TGTGCCACCAGTGACCCTAAGGGGGGCAATCAGCCCCAGCATTTT.

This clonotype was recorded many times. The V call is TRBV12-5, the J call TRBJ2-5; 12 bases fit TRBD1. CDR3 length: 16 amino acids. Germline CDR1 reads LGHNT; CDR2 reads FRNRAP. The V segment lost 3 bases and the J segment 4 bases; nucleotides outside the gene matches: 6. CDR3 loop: CASGLPRDRGLETQYF. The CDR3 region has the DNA TGTGCTAGTGGTTTACCCCGGGACAGGGGGCTAGAGACCCAGTACTTC.

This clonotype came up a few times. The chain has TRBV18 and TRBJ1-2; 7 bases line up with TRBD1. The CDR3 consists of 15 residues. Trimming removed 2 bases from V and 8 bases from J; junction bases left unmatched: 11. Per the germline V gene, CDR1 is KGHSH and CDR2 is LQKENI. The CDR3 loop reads CASSPYTGERRGYTF. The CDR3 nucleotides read TGTGCCAGCTCACCATATACAGGGGAACGTAGAGGCTACACCTTC.

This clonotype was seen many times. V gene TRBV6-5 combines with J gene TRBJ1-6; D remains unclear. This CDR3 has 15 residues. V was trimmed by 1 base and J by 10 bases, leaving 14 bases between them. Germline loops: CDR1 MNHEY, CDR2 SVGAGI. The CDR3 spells CASSYYRGRGSPLHF. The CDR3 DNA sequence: TGTGCCAGCAGTTACTATCGGGGAAGAGGATCACCCCTCCACTTT.

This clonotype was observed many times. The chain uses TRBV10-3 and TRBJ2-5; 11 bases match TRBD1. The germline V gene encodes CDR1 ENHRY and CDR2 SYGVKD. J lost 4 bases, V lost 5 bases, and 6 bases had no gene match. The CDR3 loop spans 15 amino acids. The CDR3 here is CAISKTGTGGETQYF. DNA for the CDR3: TGTGCCATCAGTAAGACCGGGACAGGGGGAGAGACCCAGTACTTC.

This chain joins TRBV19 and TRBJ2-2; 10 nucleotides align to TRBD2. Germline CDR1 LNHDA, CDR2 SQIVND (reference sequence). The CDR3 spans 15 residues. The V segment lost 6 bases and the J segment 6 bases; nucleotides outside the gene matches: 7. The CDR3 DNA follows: TGTGCCAGTAGCGAGCGGGGGGGCCTACCCGGGGAGCTGTTTTTT. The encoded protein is CASSERGGLPGELFF. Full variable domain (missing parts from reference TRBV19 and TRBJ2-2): DGGITQSPKYLFRKEGQNVTLSCEQNLNHDAMYWYRQDPGQGLRLIYYSQIVNDFQKGDIAEGYSVSREKKESFPLTVTSAQKNPTAFYLCASSERGGLPGELFFGEGSRLTVL.

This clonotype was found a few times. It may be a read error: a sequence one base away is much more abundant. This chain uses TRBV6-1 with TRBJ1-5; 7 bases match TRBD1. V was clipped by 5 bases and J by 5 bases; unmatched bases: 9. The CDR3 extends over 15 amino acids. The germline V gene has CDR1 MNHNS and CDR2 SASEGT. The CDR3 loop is CASSPFRGSDQPQHF. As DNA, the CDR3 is TGTGCCAGCAGTCCCTTCAGGGGGAGCGATCAGCCCCAGCATTTT.

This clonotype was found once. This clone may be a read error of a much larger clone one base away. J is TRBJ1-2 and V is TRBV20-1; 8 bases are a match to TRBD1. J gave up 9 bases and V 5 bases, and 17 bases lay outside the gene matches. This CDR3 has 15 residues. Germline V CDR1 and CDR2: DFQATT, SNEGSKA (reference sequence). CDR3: CSAQPTGEGWYCYTF. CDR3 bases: TGCAGTGCTCAGCCGACAGGGGAAGGCTGGTATTGCTACACCTTC.

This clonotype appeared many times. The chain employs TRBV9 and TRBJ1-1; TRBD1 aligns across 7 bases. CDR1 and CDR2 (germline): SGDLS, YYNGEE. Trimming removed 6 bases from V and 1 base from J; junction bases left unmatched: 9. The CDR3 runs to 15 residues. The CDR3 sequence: CASKPEGAQNTEAFF. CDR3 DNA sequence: TGTGCCAGCAAACCGGAGGGGGCGCAGAACACTGAAGCTTTCTTT.

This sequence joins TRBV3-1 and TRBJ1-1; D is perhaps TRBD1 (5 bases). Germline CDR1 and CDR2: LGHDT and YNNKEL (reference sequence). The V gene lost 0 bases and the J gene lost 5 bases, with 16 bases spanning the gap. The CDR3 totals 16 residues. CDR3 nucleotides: TGTGCCAGCAGCCAAGATCGGGGGGAAGGAGGGACTGAAGCTTTCTTT. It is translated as CASSQDRGEGGTEAFF.

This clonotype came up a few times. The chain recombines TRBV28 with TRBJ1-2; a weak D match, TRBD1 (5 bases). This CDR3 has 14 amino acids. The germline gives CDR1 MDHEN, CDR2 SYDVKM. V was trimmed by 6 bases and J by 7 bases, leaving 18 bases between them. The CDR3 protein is CASSSGGAASGYTF. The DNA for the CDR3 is TGTGCCAGCAGCTCCGGTGGGGCCGCCTCTGGCTACACCTTC.

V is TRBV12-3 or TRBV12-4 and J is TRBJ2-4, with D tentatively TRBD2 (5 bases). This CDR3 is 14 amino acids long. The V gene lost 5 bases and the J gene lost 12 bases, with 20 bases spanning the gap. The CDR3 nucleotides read TGTGCCAGCAGTCCCGGAGCGGCAAAATTTCATCAGTACTTC. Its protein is CASSPGAAKFHQYF.

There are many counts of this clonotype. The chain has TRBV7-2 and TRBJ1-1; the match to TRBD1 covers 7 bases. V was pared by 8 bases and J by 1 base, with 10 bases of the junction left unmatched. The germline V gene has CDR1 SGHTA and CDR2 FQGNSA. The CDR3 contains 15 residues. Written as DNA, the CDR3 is TGTGCCAGCTGGGCAGGGGGGGTTCAGAACACTGAAGCTTTCTTT. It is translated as CASWAGGVQNTEAFF.

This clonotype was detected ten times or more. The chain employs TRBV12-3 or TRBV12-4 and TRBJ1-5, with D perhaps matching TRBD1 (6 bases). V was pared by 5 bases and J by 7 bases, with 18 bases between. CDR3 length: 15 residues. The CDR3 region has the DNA TGTGCCAGCAGTCTCCGGGACATGAGGGGCCAGCCCCAGCATTTT. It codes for CASSLRDMRGQPQHF.

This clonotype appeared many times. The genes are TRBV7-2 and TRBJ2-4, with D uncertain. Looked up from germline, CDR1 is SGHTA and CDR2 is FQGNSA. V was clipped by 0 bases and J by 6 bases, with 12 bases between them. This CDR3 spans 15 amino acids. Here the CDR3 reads CASSLAPAGRNIQYF. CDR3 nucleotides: TGTGCCAGCAGCTTAGCGCCGGCAGGTAGAAACATTCAGTACTTC.

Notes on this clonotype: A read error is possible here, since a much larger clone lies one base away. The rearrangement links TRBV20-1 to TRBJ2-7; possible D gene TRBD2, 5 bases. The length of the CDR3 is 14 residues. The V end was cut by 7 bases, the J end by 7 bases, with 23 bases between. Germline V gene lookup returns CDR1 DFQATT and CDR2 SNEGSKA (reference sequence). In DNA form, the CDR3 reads TGCAGTGTTAGTGGCGCAACACCCCGAGGGGAGCAGTACTTC. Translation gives CSVSGATPRGEQYF.